The 28 T cell receptor beta chains in this list originate from one sample, sequenced in a study of T cells in women clearing cervical HPV infection. Measured with immunoSEQ multiplex PCR; TCRdb has only the in-frame clones, and not every one. This sample's clone table lists about 32,000 clones. Sequenced input: blood buffy coat. The receptors here all came from a woman between 18 and 70 years old with a cervical HPV16 infection that either progressed to CIN3+ or cleared (not recorded which).

A word on this clone: The CDR3 extends 3 residues past the end of the read, so its final part is completed from the germline J gene. The chain recombines TRBV18 with TRBJ2-2; perhaps TRBD2 as D (5 bases). V was pared by 5 bases and J by 0 bases, with 16 bases between. The CDR3 has 17 amino acids. Germline V gene data show CDR1 as KGHSH and CDR2 as LQKENI. CDR3 protein: CASSSLRAGPNTGELFF. CDR3 DNA, as far as it was read: TGTGCCAGCTCATCACTGAGGGCGGGCCCGAACACCGGGGAG.

Points on this clone: The CDR3 end is not reached by the read, which stops 3 residues before it; the germline J gene fills it in. This chain connects TRBV5-6 to TRBJ1-2; D is unresolved. This CDR3 is built from 13 residues. CDR1 and CDR2 (germline): SGHDT, YYEEEE. CDR3 bases read: TGTGCCAGCAGTCGGACGGACTCCTACGAC. It codes for CASSRTDSYD. The full CDR3 protein reads CASSRTDSYDYTF.

As concerns this clone: Read sequence stops 3 residues before the CDR3 end, and the germline J gene provides the missing end. The chain couples TRBV10-3 to TRBJ2-1, with 9 bases aligning to TRBD1. Germline V gives CDR1 ENHRY, CDR2 SYGVKD. The CDR3 is 15 residues long. After removal of 8 bases from V and 5 bases from J, the junction contained 10 bases not matched to a gene. The CDR3 DNA, read in part, is TGTGCCATCGGGGGGACAGGGAAGGGAGACAATGAG. It translates to CAIGGTGKGDNE. The CDR3 reads in full as CAIGGTGKGDNEQFF.

Concerning this clone itself: The read stops 3 residues short of the end of the CDR3; the missing end is completed from the germline J gene. The chain recombines TRBV7-8 with TRBJ2-3, with TRBD1 as a possible D gene (6 bases). Trimming took 5 bases from V and 0 from J, leaving 15 bases between them. This CDR3 is 16 amino acids long. Per germline, CDR1 SGHVS and CDR2 FQNEAQ. CDR3 loop: CASSPVGQTSTDTQYF. The DNA read from the CDR3 is TGTGCCAGCAGCCCGGTTGGACAGACTAGCACAGATACG.

Turning to this clone: The CDR3 end falls 3 residues outside the read, so it is completed with the germline J gene. The chain combines TRBV6-1 with TRBJ1-2; D is ambiguous. The germline V and J ends were trimmed by 1 base and 4 bases, with 10 bases remaining between them. Germline CDR1 MNHNS, CDR2 SASEGT. The CDR3 has 14 amino acids. CDR3 region: CASSEVSPLYGYTF. The CDR3 bases that were read are TGTGCCAGCAGTGAAGTTAGCCCACTCTATGGC.

Notes on this clone: The missing CDR3 end, 3 residues past where the read stops, is filled in from the germline J gene. The chain recombines TRBV5-4 with TRBJ2-4; TRBD2 matches 7 bases. Looked up from germline, CDR1 is SGHNT and CDR2 is YYREEE (reference sequence). After removal of 3 bases from V and 6 bases from J, the junction contained 9 bases not matched to a gene. The CDR3 runs to 15 residues. The covered CDR3 bases are TGTGCCAGCAGCTCCCAGCGGGTAGCGGGAAACATT. It translates to CASSSQRVAGNI. The whole CDR3 protein is CASSSQRVAGNIQYF.

A note on this clone: The sequence runs out 3 residues before the end of the CDR3; the remainder is reconstructed from the germline J gene. V usage is TRBV19 and J usage is TRBJ2-1, with 10 bases fitting TRBD2. V trimming: 5 bases; J trimming: 4 bases; junction bases outside the gene matches: 8. The CDR3 is 16 amino acids. In germline, CDR1 is LNHDA, CDR2 SQIVND (reference sequence). CDR3 loop: CASSHTTSGFYNEQFF. CDR3 DNA, as far as it was read: TGTGCCAGTAGTCATACGACTAGCGGGTTTTACAATGAG.

Concerning this clone itself: The read comes to an end 3 residues before the CDR3 does, leaving the germline J gene to fill in the end. The sample has other DNA sequences that encode this CDR3 too. V and J are TRBV30 and TRBJ1-2; D may be TRBD1 (5 bases). Trimming took off 3 bases at V and 4 bases at J, with 9 bases between the two ends. This CDR3 contains 12 residues. Germline V gene lookup returns CDR1 GTSNPN and CDR2 SVGIG (reference sequence). CDR3 bases read: TGTGCCTGGAGAGGCACAGGCTATGGC. Translating it yields CAWRGTGYG. Given in full, the CDR3 is CAWRGTGYGYTF.

Comment on this clone: Read sequence stops 3 residues before the CDR3 end, and the germline J gene provides the missing end. The chain uses TRBV2 and TRBJ2-4; 9 bases are a match to TRBD1. CDR1 and CDR2 (germline): SNHLY, FYNNEI. The CDR3 totals 14 residues. Incomplete CDR3 DNA: TGTGCCAGCAGAGGACAGGGGTATAGCTATGGT. Its protein is CASRGQGYSYG. The full CDR3 sequence reads CASRGQGYSYGQYF.

As for this clone: The CDR3 goes on 3 residues after the read ends, and that part is filled in from the germline J gene. The V call is TRBV7-3, the J call TRBJ2-5; TRBD1 aligns across 10 bases. Per the germline V gene, CDR1 is SGHTA and CDR2 is FQGTGA. J was trimmed by 5 bases and V by 5 bases; bases with no gene match: 2. This CDR3 spans 13 amino acids. The CDR3 bases that were read are TGTGCCAGCAGCGCGGACAGGGGGGAGACC. Translating gives CASSADRGET. The CDR3 in full is CASSADRGETQYF.

On this clone itself: Read data end 3 residues before the CDR3 end; the end is taken from the germline J gene. The chain couples TRBV20-1 to TRBJ2-7; 11 bases are a match to TRBD2. Germline lookup yields CDR1 DFQATT and CDR2 SNEGSKA (reference sequence). This CDR3 has 15 amino acids. Trimming removed 0 bases from V and 5 bases from J; junction bases left unmatched: 6. Incomplete CDR3 DNA: TGCAGTGCTAGAGATCTAGCGGGGGGTCGCCACGAG. This translates into CSARDLAGGRHE. The CDR3 as a whole reads CSARDLAGGRHEQYF.

A remark on this clone: Sequencing ends 3 residues short of the CDR3 end; the germline J gene provides the rest. V usage is TRBV7-3 and J usage is TRBJ1-5; tentatively, D is TRBD1 (5 bases). CDR1 is SGHTA, CDR2 FQGTGA, per germline. The V end lost 3 bases, the J end lost 4 bases, and 10 bases lay between the germline ends. The CDR3 consists of 14 residues. The CDR3 region is CASSFEGLNQPQHF. The sequenced CDR3 bases are TGTGCCAGCAGCTTTGAGGGGCTGAATCAGCCC.

Of note for this clone: The read terminates 3 residues ahead of where the CDR3 ends, so the germline J gene completes it. The chain employs TRBV30 and TRBJ2-3; TRBD1 agrees at 7 bases. The length of the CDR3 is 13 residues. Looked up from germline, CDR1 is GTSNPN and CDR2 is SVGIG (reference sequence). CDR3 loop: CAWSAQGDQPQYF. Incomplete CDR3 DNA: TGTGCCTGGAGTGCGCAGGGGGATCAGCCG.

Concerning this clone itself: The read stops 3 residues short of the end of the CDR3; the missing end is completed from the germline J gene. This chain connects TRBV5-5 to TRBJ2-1; tentatively, D is TRBD2 (6 bases). Germline CDR1 reads SGHKS; CDR2 reads YYEKEE (reference sequence). The CDR3 extends over 15 amino acids. Trimming cost V 0 bases and J 7 bases, with 14 bases left between them. CDR3 DNA, as far as it was read: TGTGCCAGCAGCTTGGGGGGCTACCGGGGGAATGAG. Translating it yields CASSLGGYRGNE. The CDR3 in full is CASSLGGYRGNEQFF.

About this clone: The CDR3 end lies 3 residues beyond the end of the read and is filled in from the germline J gene. The chain uses TRBV2 and TRBJ1-2, with 7 bases lining up with TRBD1. Per the germline V gene, CDR1 is SNHLY and CDR2 is FYNNEI. The CDR3 is made up of 11 amino acids. The CDR3 bases that were read are TGTGCCAGCGGGACAGACAATGAC. Protein product: CASGTDND. From start to end, the CDR3 is CASGTDNDYTF. Using reference TRBV2 and TRBJ1-2 for the parts outside the CDR3, the full variable domain is EPEVTQTPSHQVTQMGQEVILRCVPISNHLYFYWYRQILGQKVEFLVSFYNNEISEKSEIFDDQFSVERPDGSNFTLKIRSTKLEDSAMYFCASGTDNDYTFGSGTRLTVV.

In the case of this clone: The missing CDR3 end, 3 residues past where the read stops, is filled in from the germline J gene. The V and J genes are TRBV14 and TRBJ1-2, with 8 nucleotides matching TRBD1. Trimming cost V 6 bases and J 4 bases; bases outside gene matches: 4. CDR1 and CDR2 (germline): SGHDN, FVKESK. The CDR3 has 13 residues. The CDR3 loop is CASSYRGSYGYTF. CDR3 bases read: TGTGCCAGCAGTTACAGGGGGAGCTATGGC. Full variable domain (missing parts from reference TRBV14 and TRBJ1-2): EAGVTQFPSHSVIEKGQTVTLRCDPISGHDNLYWYRRVMGKEIKFLLHFVKESKQDESGMPNNRFLAERTGGTYSTLKVQPAELEDSGVYFCASSYRGSYGYTFGSGTRLTVV.

For this clone: The read is 3 residues too short to cover the CDR3 end, so that end is filled in from the germline J gene. The genes are TRBV5-1 and TRBJ2-7; D is unresolved. Trimming stripped 0 bases from V and 1 base from J, with 5 bases between. This CDR3 spans 13 amino acids. The germline V gene has CDR1 SGHRS and CDR2 YFSETQ. The CDR3 DNA, read in part, is TGCGCCAGCAGCTTGGACCGGTCCTACGAG. This encodes CASSLDRSYE. The whole CDR3 is CASSLDRSYEQYF.

Worth noting for this clone: The read ends 3 residues shy of where the CDR3 ends; the end is completed using the germline J gene. This chain connects TRBV20-1 to TRBJ2-3; 8 bases are a match to TRBD1. Germline CDR1 DFQATT, CDR2 SNEGSKA (reference sequence). The CDR3 length is 15 residues. CDR3 in amino acids: CSASGGQEVKQPQYF. Incomplete CDR3 DNA: TGCAGTGCTAGCGGGGGACAGGAGGTAAAACAGCCG.

In the case of this clone: The read comes to an end 3 residues before the CDR3 does, leaving the germline J gene to fill in the end. The V call is TRBV5-1, the J call TRBJ2-1; D is possibly TRBD1 (6 bases). The V end lost 4 bases, the J end lost 6 bases, and 11 bases lay between the germline ends. From germline, CDR1 is SGHRS and CDR2 YFSETQ. This CDR3 is built from 13 residues. The part of the CDR3 DNA that was read is TGCGCCAGCAGCCTCAGGGGAAGCAATGAG. Its protein is CASSLRGSNE. The full CDR3 is CASSLRGSNEQFF.

Remarks on this clone: The CDR3 end lies 3 residues beyond the end of the read and is filled in from the germline J gene. The chain links TRBV7-6 to TRBJ2-5, with D possibly being TRBD2 (5 bases). Deletions cut 5 bases from V and 3 bases from J, with 13 bases between. CDR3 size: 14 residues. The germline CDR1 and CDR2 sequences are SGHVS and FNYEAQ. CDR3 DNA (partial): TGTGCCAGCAGCACCAGTGGGCGGGAAGAGACC. It is translated as CASSTSGREET. The full-length CDR3 reads as CASSTSGREETQYF.

A word on this clone: Coverage ceases 3 residues before the CDR3 finishes, and the germline J gene fills in the end. The chain carries TRBV2 and TRBJ1-2; D unresolved. The germline CDR1 and CDR2 sequences are SNHLY and FYNNEI. Deletions cut 2 bases from V and 6 bases from J, with 16 bases between. The CDR3 has 15 amino acids. Here the CDR3 reads CASSETLRPSNGYTF. CDR3 DNA, as far as it was read: TGTGCCAGCAGTGAAACCTTGCGGCCCTCGAATGGC.

Of note for this clone: The read gets to within 3 residues of the CDR3 end, and the germline J gene fills in the rest. The chain combines TRBV5-1 with TRBJ2-3; a weak D match, TRBD1 (6 bases). CDR3 length: 14 residues. Germline assignment: CDR1 SGHRS and CDR2 YFSETQ. The CDR3 protein is CASSLEAGVETQYF. The sequenced part of the CDR3 DNA is TGCGCCAGCAGCTTGGAGGCAGGGGTAGAGACG.

A note on this clone: The CDR3 end lies 3 residues beyond the end of the read and is filled in from the germline J gene. The genes are TRBV28 and TRBJ1-2; 8 nucleotides line up with TRBD1. V gave up 7 bases and J gave up 0 bases; unmatched junction bases: 13. The CDR3 is 17 residues long. Germline CDR1 and CDR2: MDHEN and SYDVKM. The sequenced part of the CDR3 DNA is TGTGCCAGCACGACAAGACAGGGGTTAAGTACTAACTATGGC. It codes for CASTTRQGLSTNYG. The complete CDR3 sequence is CASTTRQGLSTNYGYTF.

A remark on this clone: The CDR3 end is not reached by the read, which stops 3 residues before it; the germline J gene fills it in. V usage is TRBV11-3 and J usage is TRBJ1-1, with D perhaps TRBD1 (5 bases). V gave up 3 bases and J gave up 5 bases, with 10 bases separating them. The CDR3 is made up of 13 amino acids. Germline V gives CDR1 SGHNT, CDR2 YENEEA. The covered CDR3 bases are TGTGCCAGCAGCTTTCAGGGAGGGACTGAA. Its protein product is CASSFQGGTE. The whole CDR3 reads CASSFQGGTEAFF.

Concerning this clone: The read comes to an end 3 residues before the CDR3 does, leaving the germline J gene to fill in the end. V and J are TRBV7-6 and TRBJ2-7; D ambiguous. CDR1 is SGHVS and CDR2 is FNYEAQ in the germline V gene. V lost 4 bases, J lost 6 bases, and 19 bases lay in between. CDR3 length: 15 residues. CDR3 sequence: CASSSQVAIPSEQYF. The CDR3 bases that were read are TGTGCCAGCAGCTCTCAAGTCGCCATACCCAGCGAG.

On this clone itself: The read ends 3 residues early relative to the CDR3; the germline J gene fills the gap. The rearrangement links TRBV7-2 to TRBJ2-7; D may be TRBD1 (5 bases). Germline values: CDR1 SGHTA, CDR2 FQGNSA. The germline V and J ends were trimmed by 4 bases and 3 bases, with 13 bases remaining between them. The CDR3 is 14 residues long. The covered CDR3 bases are TGTGCCAGCAGCTCCATAGCAGGGTACTACGAG. This gives the protein CASSSIAGYYE. The full CDR3 protein is CASSSIAGYYEQYF.

About this clone itself: The read comes to an end 3 residues before the CDR3 does, leaving the germline J gene to fill in the end. The chain combines TRBV19 with TRBJ1-2, with unresolved D. Germline CDR1 is LNHDA and CDR2 is SQIVND (reference sequence). This CDR3 comprises 12 residues. The CDR3 loop is CASSVDTEDYTF. Incomplete CDR3 DNA: TGTGCCAGTAGTGTTGACACTGAGGAC. Full variable domain (rest looked up from reference TRBV19 and TRBJ1-2): DGGITQSPKYLFRKEGQNVTLSCEQNLNHDAMYWYRQDPGQGLRLIYYSQIVNDFQKGDIAEGYSVSREKKESFPLTVTSAQKNPTAFYLCASSVDTEDYTFGSGTRLTVV.

As concerns this clone: The CDR3 is cut off 3 residues early in the read; its end comes from the germline J gene. V usage is TRBV5-1 and J usage is TRBJ1-2; tentatively, D is TRBD1 (6 bases). Germline V lookup: CDR1 SGHRS, CDR2 YFSETQ. The CDR3 totals 16 residues. The covered CDR3 bases are TGCGCCAGCAGCTTGCCGACTAGCGCAGGGGCAGATACC. The encoded protein is CASSLPTSAGADT. The CDR3 in full is CASSLPTSAGADTYTF.